This TCR beta chain comes out of a study of blood T cell repertoires in COVID-19. Study context: T cells, B-cell-depleted T cells, or PBMCs supplied cDNA or gDNA.

Repertoires were generated with immunoSEQ multiplex PCR, while TCRdb's copy carries only in-frame clones and drops some. The table records 150,000 to 190,000 clones, approximately 79% of them present only once. Before being deemed recovered, Cohort 3 donors had two negative PCRs, clearance, or symptom resolution. The CDR3 is 18 residues long. CDR1 and CDR2 from the germline V gene are LGHNA and YNFKEQ. V was trimmed by 0 bases and J by 0 bases, leaving 12 bases between them. The receptor's source is a man aged 50 or older who had recovered from COVID-19. The sample comprised PBMCs or T cells enriched from blood (not recorded which). V gene TRBV4-2 combines with J gene TRBJ2-6, with D perhaps TRBD2 (6 bases). The CDR3 coding sequence is TGTGCCAGCAGCCAAGAGGAGGGCGGAAACTCTGGGGCCAACGTCCTGACTTTC. It encodes CASSQEEGGNSGANVLTF.